The clone carrying this TCR beta chain was seen just once. Making the TCR beta libraries involved quantitative 5'-RACE with molecular barcodes. TCRdb fed the 5' RACE reads into MiXCR, producing one record per CDR3 protein. Among approximately 220,000 distinct CDR3 sequences listed, roughly 25% were seen once. This entry is derived from a study of CD8 T cells in ankylosing spondylitis. The sequenced material came from blood, either unsorted or a sorted T cell fraction (not recorded which). The TCR originated in a male donor with ankylosing spondylitis or in good health (not recorded which).

This CDR3 is CSARAPRTELNEKLFF. CDR3 bases: TGCAGTGCTAGAGCCCCCAGGACAGAACTTAATGAAAAACTGTTTTTT. This chain connects TRBV20-1 to TRBJ1-4; weak D call: TRBD1 (6 bases). The germline CDR1 and CDR2 sequences are DFQATT and SNEGSKA (reference sequence). The length of the CDR3 is 16 residues. V lost 1 base, J lost 4 bases, and 16 bases lay in between.